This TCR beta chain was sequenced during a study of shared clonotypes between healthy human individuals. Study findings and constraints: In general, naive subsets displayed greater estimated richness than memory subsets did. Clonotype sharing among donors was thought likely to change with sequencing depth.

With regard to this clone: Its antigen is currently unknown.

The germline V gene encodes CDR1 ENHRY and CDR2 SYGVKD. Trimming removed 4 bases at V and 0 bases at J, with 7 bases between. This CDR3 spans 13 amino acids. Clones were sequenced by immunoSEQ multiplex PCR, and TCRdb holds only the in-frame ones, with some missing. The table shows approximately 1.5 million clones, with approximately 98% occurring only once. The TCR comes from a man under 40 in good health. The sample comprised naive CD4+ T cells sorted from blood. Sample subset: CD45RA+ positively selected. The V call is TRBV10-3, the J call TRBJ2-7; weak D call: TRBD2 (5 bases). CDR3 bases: TGTGCCATCAGTGGACTATACTCCTACGAGCAGTACTTC. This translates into CAISGLYSYEQYF.